This TCR beta chain was obtained from a study of cytomegalovirus exposure and HLA in healthy donors. The PCR made use of 60 Vbeta and 13 Jbeta primers. Authors' processing steps: A later analysis counted around 74 million unique TCR beta chains, some 10 million shared. Measured with immunoSEQ multiplex PCR; TCRdb has only the in-frame clones, and not every one. V, J and clone size are those of that table, while D and trimming were read from the DNA. The sample has 150,000 or so clones; roughly 65% are singletons. There were likely unrecorded immune exposures, though donors were nominally healthy when sampled. Study-level points and caveats: For TCR beta chains, V- and J-gene trimming was later linked to a missense DCLRE1C variant.

Germline loops: CDR1 SGHAT, CDR2 FQDESV (reference sequence). This CDR3 is built from 18 residues. The V end lost 5 bases, the J end lost 7 bases, and 24 bases lay between the germline ends. Concerning this clone itself: Its matching antigen is unknown.

The source of this sequence is a man aged 18 to 35 in good health and CMV-seropositive. The sample comprised PBMCs. This chain joins TRBV11-1 and TRBJ1-6; possibly TRBD1 for D (5 bases). CDR3 DNA: TGTGCCAGCAGCCTCCGGCGGTGGGCAGGGAAGGAAAATTCACCCCTCCACTTT. It yields the protein CASSLRRWAGKENSPLHF.